A selection of T cell receptor beta chains follows, all from one sample in a study of blood T cell repertoires in COVID-19. The protocol was immunoSEQ multiplex PCR, while the TCRdb copy is restricted to in-frame clones and leaves out a portion. Found here are roughly 110,000 clones, about 80% of them singletons; the top ten hold more than 13%. The sample was peripheral blood. These receptors were taken from a woman aged 60-75 years with acute or convalescent COVID-19. Both conserved end residues are part of each CDR3. The order of the fields is clone size, V gene, CDR3 length, D gene, J gene, CDR3 protein, CDR3 DNA. D genes are given only for firm matches. Some rows have no size entry. The others give once, few or many, or a class for an expanded clone.

once	TRBV13	15	.	TRBJ2-1	CASSLGGQSYNEQFF	TGTGCCAGCAGCTTAGGCGGACAGTCCTACAATGAGCAGTTCTTC
.	TRBV15	16	TRBD2	TRBJ2-7	CATSRGRTSGRYEQYF	TGTGCCACCAGCAGAGGAAGGACTAGCGGTCGCTACGAGCAGTACTTC
.	TRBV7-9	15	.	TRBJ2-3	CASSFGAASTDTQYF	TGTGCCAGCAGCTTTGGGGCGGCGAGCACAGATACGCAGTATTTT
.	TRBV18	15	TRBD2	TRBJ2-1	CASSPRREGYNEQFF	TGTGCCAGCTCACCACGGCGGGAGGGGTACAATGAGCAGTTCTTC
once	TRBV29-1	12	.	TRBJ1-1	CSVSRSGTEAFF	TGCAGCGTTTCTCGGAGTGGCACTGAAGCTTTCTTT
.	TRBV6-5	13	TRBD1	TRBJ2-7	CASSYRTGTEQYF	TGTGCCAGCAGTTATCGGACAGGGACCGAGCAGTACTTC
few	TRBV28	15	TRBD1	TRBJ1-4	CASSLQGVSREKLFF	TGTGCCAGCAGTTTACAGGGGGTTTCTCGGGAAAAACTGTTTTTT
.	TRBV19	14	TRBD1	TRBJ1-5	CASSDRGAVGPQHF	TGTGCCAGTAGCGACAGGGGGGCTGTGGGGCCCCAGCATTTT
.	TRBV19	14	TRBD1	TRBJ1-1	CASKRRQGATEAFF	TGTGCCAGTAAAAGGAGGCAGGGGGCGACTGAAGCTTTCTTT
.	TRBV11-2	15	TRBD2	TRBJ2-5	CASSSSGGAWETQYF	TGTGCCAGCAGCTCGAGCGGGGGGGCCTGGGAGACCCAGTACTTC
.	TRBV2	15	TRBD2	TRBJ2-5	CASRGTSGREETQYF	TGTGCCAGCAGGGGGACTAGCGGGAGGGAAGAGACCCAGTACTTC
.	TRBV7-8	15	TRBD1	TRBJ1-1	CASSLRQGIVTEAFF	TGTGCCAGCAGCTTAAGACAGGGGATAGTCACTGAAGCTTTCTTT
.	TRBV29-1	15	TRBD1	TRBJ2-2	CSVKQGVTNTGELFF	TGCAGCGTTAAACAGGGGGTCACGAACACCGGGGAGCTGTTTTTT
.	TRBV21-1	13	.	TRBJ1-1	CASSNSGDTEAFF	TGTGCCAGCAGCAATTCGGGGGACACTGAAGCTTTCTTT
.	TRBV7-2	14	TRBD2	TRBJ2-3	CASTPGLVTDTQYF	TGTGCCAGCACCCCTGGACTAGTGACCGATACGCAGTATTTT
.	TRBV25-1	12	.	TRBJ1-1	CASSRPGSEAFF	TGTGCCAGCAGTAGGCCGGGATCTGAAGCTTTCTTT
few	TRBV19	15	TRBD2	TRBJ2-3	CASSRTSGSLDTQYF	TGTGCCAGTAGTAGGACTAGCGGGAGTCTCGATACGCAGTATTTT
.	TRBV6-6	15	TRBD1	TRBJ1-6	CASSQGTGYNSPLHF	TGTGCCAGCAGCCAAGGGACAGGATATAATTCACCCCTCCACTTT
.	TRBV6-1	17	.	TRBJ1-5	CASSAPIRDTGNQPQHF	TGTGCCAGCAGTGCGCCTATACGGGACACTGGGAATCAGCCCCAGCATTTT
.	TRBV12-3/TRBV12-4	11	.	TRBJ2-5	CASQIQETQYF	TGTGCCAGCCAAATCCAAGAGACCCAGTACTTC
few	TRBV7-3	13	.	TRBJ1-5	CASSLGLGQPQHF	TGTGCCAGCAGCTTAGGGCTCGGCCAGCCCCAGCATTTT
.	TRBV4-1	17	.	TRBJ1-1	CASSPDTEPTANTEAFF	TGCGCCAGCAGCCCAGATACCGAACCGACAGCGAACACTGAAGCTTTCTTT
.	TRBV3-1/TRBV3-2	16	.	TRBJ2-5	CASSQWYQGLKETQYF	TGTGCCAGCAGCCAATGGTACCAGGGGCTAAAGGAGACCCAGTACTTC
once	TRBV10-3	16	TRBD1	TRBJ1-4	CAISERPPGQGEKLFF	TGTGCCATCAGTGAGAGGCCCCCGGGACAGGGAGAAAAACTGTTTTTT
.	TRBV19	17	TRBD1	TRBJ1-5	CASSTKMTGWGNQPQHF	TGTGCCAGTAGTACAAAGATGACAGGGTGGGGCAATCAGCCCCAGCATTTT
.	TRBV12-3/TRBV12-4	13	TRBD1	TRBJ1-3	CASSATGTGTIYF	TGTGCCAGCAGTGCAACCGGGACAGGTACCATATATTTT
.	TRBV18	16	TRBD1	TRBJ1-5	CASSPRGQGGNQPQHF	TGTGCCAGCTCACCACGAGGACAGGGTGGCAATCAGCCCCAGCATTTT
.	TRBV2	14	TRBD2	TRBJ2-1	CASSEGTRISEQFF	TGTGCCAGCAGTGAAGGGACTAGAATAAGTGAGCAGTTCTTC
.	TRBV25-1	13	TRBD1	TRBJ1-4	CASRRTGEAKLFF	TGTGCCAGCAGGAGGACAGGGGAGGCAAAACTGTTTTTT
.	TRBV28	16	TRBD1	TRBJ1-3	CASSREQGATGNTIYF	TGTGCCAGCAGTCGGGAACAGGGGGCGACTGGAAACACCATATATTTT
.	TRBV5-6	14	.	TRBJ1-2	CASSPTGENYGYTF	TGTGCCAGCAGCCCTACAGGAGAAAACTATGGCTACACCTTC
.	TRBV29-1	13	TRBD1	TRBJ1-2	CSGDSLSNYGYTF	TGCAGCGGGGACAGTCTCTCTAACTATGGCTACACCTTC
.	TRBV10-1	17	.	TRBJ2-7	CASIGNQGSWGSYEQYF	TGCGCCAGCATCGGAAATCAGGGGAGTTGGGGTTCCTACGAGCAGTACTTC
.	TRBV11-2	14	TRBD1	TRBJ1-5	CASRATGPSQPQHF	TGTGCCAGCAGGGCGACAGGGCCCAGTCAGCCCCAGCATTTT
.	TRBV5-1	14	TRBD1	TRBJ1-2	CASSFEGGVYGYTF	TGCGCCAGCAGCTTCGAAGGGGGCGTCTATGGCTACACCTTC
.	TRBV19	14	.	TRBJ1-1	CATDAGVMNTEAFF	TGTGCCACCGACGCCGGGGTCATGAACACTGAAGCTTTCTTT
.	TRBV30	15	TRBD1	TRBJ2-7	CAWSPGTGGNYEQYF	TGTGCCTGGTCTCCTGGGACAGGGGGAAACTACGAGCAGTACTTC
.	TRBV9	13	.	TRBJ1-6	CASSVLADSPLHF	TGTGCCAGCAGCGTATTGGCGGATTCACCCCTCCACTTT
.	TRBV3-1/TRBV3-2	14	TRBD2	TRBJ2-7	CASSPGTSGYEQYF	TGTGCCAGCAGCCCAGGGACTAGCGGCTACGAGCAGTACTTC
.	TRBV2	14	.	TRBJ1-2	CASSEAGVNYGYTF	TGTGCCAGCAGTGAAGCGGGAGTTAACTATGGCTACACCTTC
once	TRBV2	15	.	TRBJ1-4	CASRRTPATNEKLFF	TGTGCCAGCAGACGGACACCTGCAACTAATGAAAAACTGTTTTTT
once	TRBV2	14	.	TRBJ2-7	CASSGGTRSNEQYF	TGTGCCAGCAGTGGCGGGACCCGCAGCAACGAGCAGTACTTC
.	TRBV7-8	14	TRBD1	TRBJ1-4	CASSVGQRNEKLFF	TGTGCCAGCAGCGTGGGACAGAGAAATGAAAAACTGTTTTTT
.	TRBV5-6	16	TRBD2	TRBJ2-7	CASSRGTSGAHYEQYF	TGTGCCAGCAGCCGAGGGACTAGCGGGGCACACTACGAGCAGTACTTC
.	TRBV12-3/TRBV12-4	13	.	TRBJ1-1	CASSIGRSTEAFF	TGTGCCAGCAGTATTGGGAGGAGCACTGAAGCTTTCTTT
.	TRBV14	14	.	TRBJ2-5	CASSQEGGQETQYF	TGTGCCAGCAGCCAAGAAGGGGGCCAAGAGACCCAGTACTTC
.	TRBV5-1	15	.	TRBJ1-4	CASSLASSTNEKLFF	TGCGCCAGCAGCTTGGCCTCTTCAACTAATGAAAAACTGTTTTTT
.	TRBV30	11	.	TRBJ1-1	CAWSNGQSAFF	TGTGCCTGGAGTAACGGACAATCAGCTTTCTTT